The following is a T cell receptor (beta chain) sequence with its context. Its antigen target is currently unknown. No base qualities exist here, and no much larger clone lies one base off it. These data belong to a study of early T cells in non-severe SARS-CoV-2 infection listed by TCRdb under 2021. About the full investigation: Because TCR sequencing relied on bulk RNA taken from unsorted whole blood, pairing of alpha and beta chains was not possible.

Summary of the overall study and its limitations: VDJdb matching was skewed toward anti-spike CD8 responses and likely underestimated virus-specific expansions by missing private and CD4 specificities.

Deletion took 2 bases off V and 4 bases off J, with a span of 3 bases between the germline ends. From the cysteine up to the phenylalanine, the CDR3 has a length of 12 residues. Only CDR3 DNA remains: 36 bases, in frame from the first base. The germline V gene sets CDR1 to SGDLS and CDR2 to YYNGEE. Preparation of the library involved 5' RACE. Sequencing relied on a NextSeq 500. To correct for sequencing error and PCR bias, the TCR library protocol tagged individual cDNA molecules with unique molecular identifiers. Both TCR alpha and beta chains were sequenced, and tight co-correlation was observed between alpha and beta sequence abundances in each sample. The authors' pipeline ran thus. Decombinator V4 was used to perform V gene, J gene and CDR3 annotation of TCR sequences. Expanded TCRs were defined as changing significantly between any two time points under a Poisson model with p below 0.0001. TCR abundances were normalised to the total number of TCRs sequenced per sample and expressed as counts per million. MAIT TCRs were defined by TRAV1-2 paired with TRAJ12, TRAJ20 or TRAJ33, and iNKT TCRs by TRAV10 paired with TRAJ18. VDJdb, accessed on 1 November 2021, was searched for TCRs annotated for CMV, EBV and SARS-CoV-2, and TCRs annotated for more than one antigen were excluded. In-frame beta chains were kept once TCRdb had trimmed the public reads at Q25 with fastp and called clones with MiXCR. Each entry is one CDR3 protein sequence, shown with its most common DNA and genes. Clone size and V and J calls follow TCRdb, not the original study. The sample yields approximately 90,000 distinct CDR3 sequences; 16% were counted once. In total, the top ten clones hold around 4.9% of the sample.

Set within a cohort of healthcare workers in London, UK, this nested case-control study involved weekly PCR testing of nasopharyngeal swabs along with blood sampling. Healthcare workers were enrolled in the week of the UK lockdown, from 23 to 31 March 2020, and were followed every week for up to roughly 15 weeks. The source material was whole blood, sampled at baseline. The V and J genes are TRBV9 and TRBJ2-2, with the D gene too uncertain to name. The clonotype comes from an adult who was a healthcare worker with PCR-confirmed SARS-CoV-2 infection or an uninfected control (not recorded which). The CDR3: CASSVSTGELFF. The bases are TGTGCCAGCAGCGTCAGCACCGGGGAGCTGTTTTTT.